This T cell receptor beta chain was sequenced during a study of T cells after yellow fever vaccination. Remarks on this clonotype: Antigen specificity is unknown.

Study conclusions and caveats: Abundant clonotypes from the bulk population could contaminate FACS-sorted repertoires. Once the booster was given, most primary-vaccination clones reappeared, at 95% to 98% for CD4 and roughly 91% for CD8. A faster peak, day 5 versus 15, was reached by the weaker secondary response. Some clonotypes were seen in both the CD4 and the CD8 compartments. These made up a small share and likely arose from convergent recombination.

V shed 2 bases and J shed 6 bases, with 11 bases lying between them. The CDR3 runs 14 residues. CDR1 and CDR2 (germline): MNHEY, SVGAGI. One entry per CDR3 protein results from TCRdb running MiXCR on the 5' RACE reads. The repertoire includes about 170,000 distinct CDR3 sequences, approximately 10% of them detected once, and 36% sits in the top ten. V usage is TRBV6-5 and J usage is TRBJ1-5; D might be TRBD1 (5 bases). The receptor comes from a man between 18 and 29 years old who received the YFV17D yellow fever vaccine. The sequencing here drew on CD8+ T cells sorted from PBMCs, taken 15 days after the yellow fever booster vaccination. The CDR3 DNA is TGTGCCAGCAGTTACGGGTGGGGGGGTCAGCCCCAGCATTTT. It translates to CASSYGWGGQPQHF.